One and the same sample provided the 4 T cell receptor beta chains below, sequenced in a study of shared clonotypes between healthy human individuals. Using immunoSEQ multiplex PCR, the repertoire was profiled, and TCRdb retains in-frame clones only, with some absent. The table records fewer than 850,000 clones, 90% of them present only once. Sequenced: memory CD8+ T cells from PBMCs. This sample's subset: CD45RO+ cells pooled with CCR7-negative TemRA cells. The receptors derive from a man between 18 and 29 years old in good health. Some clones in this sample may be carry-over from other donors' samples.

CDR3 bases: TGCAGCGTAGAGGGCGGGGAGTCCCCTGGGGGCTACACCTTC. Its translation is CSVEGGESPGGYTF. The V call is TRBV29-1, the J call TRBJ1-2; no clear D. Trimming stripped 6 bases from V and 8 bases from J, with 22 bases between. Germline-derived CDR1 and CDR2 are SQVTM and ANQGSEA. The CDR3 runs to 14 residues.

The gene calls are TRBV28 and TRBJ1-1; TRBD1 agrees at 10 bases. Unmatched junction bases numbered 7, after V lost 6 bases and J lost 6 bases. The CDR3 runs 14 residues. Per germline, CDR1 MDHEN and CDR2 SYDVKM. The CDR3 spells CASSPGTGAPEAFF. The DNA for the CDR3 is TGTGCCAGCAGCCCCGGGACAGGGGCCCCTGAAGCTTTCTTT.

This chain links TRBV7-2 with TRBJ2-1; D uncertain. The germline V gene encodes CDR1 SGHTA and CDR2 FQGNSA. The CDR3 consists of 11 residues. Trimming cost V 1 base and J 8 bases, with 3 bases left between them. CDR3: CASSLVDEQFF. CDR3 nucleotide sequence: TGTGCCAGCAGCTTAGTGGATGAGCAGTTCTTC.

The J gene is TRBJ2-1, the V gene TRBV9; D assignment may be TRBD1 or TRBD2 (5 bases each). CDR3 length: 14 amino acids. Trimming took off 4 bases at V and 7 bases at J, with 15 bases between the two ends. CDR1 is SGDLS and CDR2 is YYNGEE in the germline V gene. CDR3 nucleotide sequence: TGTGCCAGCAGCCCTGAGAGATGGGGGAATGAGCAGTTCTTC. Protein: CASSPERWGNEQFF. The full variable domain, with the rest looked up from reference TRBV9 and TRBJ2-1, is DSGVTQTPKHLITATGQRVTLRCSPRSGDLSVYWYQQSLDQGLQFLIQYYNGEERAKGNILERFSAQQFPDLHSELNLSSLELGDSALYFCASSPERWGNEQFFGPGTRLTVL.